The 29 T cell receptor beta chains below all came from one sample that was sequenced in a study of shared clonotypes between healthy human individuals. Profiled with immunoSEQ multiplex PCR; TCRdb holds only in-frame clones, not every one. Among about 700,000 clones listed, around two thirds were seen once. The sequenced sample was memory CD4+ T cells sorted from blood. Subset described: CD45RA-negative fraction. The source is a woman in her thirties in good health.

CDR3 coding DNA: TGTGCCAGCAGTTTTCTGGTCAGAGCTAACTATGGCTACACCTTC. Amino acids: CASSFLVRANYGYTF. This rearrangement joins TRBV28 to TRBJ1-2; D is unclear. This CDR3 has 15 amino acids. The germline V gene has CDR1 MDHEN and CDR2 SYDVKM. V dropped 3 bases and J dropped 0 bases, with 11 bases sitting between them.

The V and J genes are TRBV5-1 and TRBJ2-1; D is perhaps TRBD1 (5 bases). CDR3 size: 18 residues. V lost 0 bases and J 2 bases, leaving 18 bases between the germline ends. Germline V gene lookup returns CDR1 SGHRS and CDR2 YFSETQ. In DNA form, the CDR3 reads TGCGCCAGCAGCTTGGCCCCTAGTAGGGGTGATCCCTACAATGAGCAGTTCTTC. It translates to CASSLAPSRGDPYNEQFF.

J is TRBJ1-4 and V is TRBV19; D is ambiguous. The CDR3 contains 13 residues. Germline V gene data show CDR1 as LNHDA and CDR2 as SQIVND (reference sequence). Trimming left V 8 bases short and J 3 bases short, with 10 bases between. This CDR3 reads CASRGPPNEKLFF. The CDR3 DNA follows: TGTGCCAGTCGTGGGCCTCCTAATGAAAAACTGTTTTTT.

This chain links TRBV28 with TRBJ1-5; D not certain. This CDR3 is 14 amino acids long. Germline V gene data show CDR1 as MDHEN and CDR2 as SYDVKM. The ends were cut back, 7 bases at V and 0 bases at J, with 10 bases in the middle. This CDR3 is CASTIEFSNQPQHF. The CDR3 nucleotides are TGTGCCAGCACCATAGAGTTTAGCAATCAGCCCCAGCATTTT.

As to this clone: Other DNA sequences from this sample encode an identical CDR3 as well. CDR3 in amino acids: CASSPDRLDTQYF. For the CDR3, the DNA is TGCGCCAGCAGCCCCGATAGACTAGATACGCAGTATTTT. This chain links TRBV5-1 with TRBJ2-3; D not certain. Per germline, CDR1 SGHRS and CDR2 YFSETQ. Trimming shortened V by 4 bases and J by 5 bases, and 11 bases separated the two germline ends. CDR3 length: 13 residues.

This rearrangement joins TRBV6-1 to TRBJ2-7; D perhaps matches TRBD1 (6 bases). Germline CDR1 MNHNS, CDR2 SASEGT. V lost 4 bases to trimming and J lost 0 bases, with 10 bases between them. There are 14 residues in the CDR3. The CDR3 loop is CASSGLGGSYEQYF. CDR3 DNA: TGTGCCAGCAGTGGATTAGGGGGCTCCTACGAGCAGTACTTC.

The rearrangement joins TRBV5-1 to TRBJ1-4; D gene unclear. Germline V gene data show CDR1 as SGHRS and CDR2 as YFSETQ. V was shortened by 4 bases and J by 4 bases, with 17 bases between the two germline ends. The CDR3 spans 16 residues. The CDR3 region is CASSPIPRDGNEKLFF. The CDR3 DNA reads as TGCGCCAGCAGCCCCATTCCCCGGGATGGTAATGAAAAACTGTTTTTT.

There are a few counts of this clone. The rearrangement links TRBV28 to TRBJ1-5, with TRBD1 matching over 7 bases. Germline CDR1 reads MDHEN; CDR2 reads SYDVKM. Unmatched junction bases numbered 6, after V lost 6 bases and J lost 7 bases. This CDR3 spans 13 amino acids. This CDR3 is CASRPTGKQPQHF. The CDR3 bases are TGTGCCAGCAGACCGACAGGGAAACAGCCCCAGCATTTT.

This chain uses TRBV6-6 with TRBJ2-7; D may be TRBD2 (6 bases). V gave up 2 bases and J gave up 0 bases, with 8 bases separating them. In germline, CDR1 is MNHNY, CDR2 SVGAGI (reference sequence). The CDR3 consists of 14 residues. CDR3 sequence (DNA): TGTGCCAGCAGTTACGGGACTGACTCCTACGAGCAGTACTTC. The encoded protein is CASSYGTDSYEQYF.

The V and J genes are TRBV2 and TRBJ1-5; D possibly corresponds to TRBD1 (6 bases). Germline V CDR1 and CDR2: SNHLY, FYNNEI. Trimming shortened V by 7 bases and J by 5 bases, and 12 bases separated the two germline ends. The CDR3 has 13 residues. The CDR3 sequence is CASTRGTHQPQHF. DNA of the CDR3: TGTGCCAGCACCAGGGGCACCCATCAGCCCCAGCATTTT.

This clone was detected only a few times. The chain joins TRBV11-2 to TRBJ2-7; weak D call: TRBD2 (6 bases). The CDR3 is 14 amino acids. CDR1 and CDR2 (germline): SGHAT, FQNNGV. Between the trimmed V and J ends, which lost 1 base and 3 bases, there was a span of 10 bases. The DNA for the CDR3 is TGTGCCAGCAGCTTAGTCGGGGAGGTCTACGAGCAGTACTTC. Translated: CASSLVGEVYEQYF.

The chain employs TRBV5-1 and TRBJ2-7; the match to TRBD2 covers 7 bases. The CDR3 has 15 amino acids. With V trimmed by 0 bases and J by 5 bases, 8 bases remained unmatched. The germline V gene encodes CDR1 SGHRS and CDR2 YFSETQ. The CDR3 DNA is TGCGCCAGCAGCTTGGATTCTAGCGGTTACGACGAGCAGTACTTC. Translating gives CASSLDSSGYDEQYF. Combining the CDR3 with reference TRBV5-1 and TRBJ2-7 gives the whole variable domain KAGVTQTPRYLIKTRGQQVTLSCSPISGHRSVSWYQQTPGQGLQFLFEYFSETQRNKGNFPGRFSGRQFSNSRSEMNVSTLELGDSALYLCASSLDSSGYDEQYFGPGTRLTVT.

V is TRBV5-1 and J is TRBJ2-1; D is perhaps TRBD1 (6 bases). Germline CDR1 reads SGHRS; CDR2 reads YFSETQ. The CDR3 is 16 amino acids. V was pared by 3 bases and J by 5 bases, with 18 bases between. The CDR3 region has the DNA TGCGCCAGCAGCTCCACAGGGTGGATTGAGGACAATGAGCAGTTCTTC. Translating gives CASSSTGWIEDNEQFF.

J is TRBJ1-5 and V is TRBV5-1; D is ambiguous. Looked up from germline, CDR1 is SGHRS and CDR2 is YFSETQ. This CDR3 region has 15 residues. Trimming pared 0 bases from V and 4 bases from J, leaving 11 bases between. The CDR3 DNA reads TGCGCCAGCAGCTTGGATGGAGGCCCAAATCAGCCCCAGCATTTT. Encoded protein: CASSLDGGPNQPQHF. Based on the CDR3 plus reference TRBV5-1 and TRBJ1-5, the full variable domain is KAGVTQTPRYLIKTRGQQVTLSCSPISGHRSVSWYQQTPGQGLQFLFEYFSETQRNKGNFPGRFSGRQFSNSRSEMNVSTLELGDSALYLCASSLDGGPNQPQHFGDGTRLSIL.

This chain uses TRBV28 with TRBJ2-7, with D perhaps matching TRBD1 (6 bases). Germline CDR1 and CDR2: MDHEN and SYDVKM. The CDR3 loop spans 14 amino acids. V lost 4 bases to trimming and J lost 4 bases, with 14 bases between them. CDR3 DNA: TGTGCCAGCAGTTACCCGGGACAAGGGTACGAGCAGTACTTC. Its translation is CASSYPGQGYEQYF.

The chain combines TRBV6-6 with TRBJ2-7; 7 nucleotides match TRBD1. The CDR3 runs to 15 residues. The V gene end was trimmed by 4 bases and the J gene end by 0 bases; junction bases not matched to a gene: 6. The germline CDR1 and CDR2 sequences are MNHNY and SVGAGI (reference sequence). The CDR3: CASSSTGTDSYEQYF. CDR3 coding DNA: TGTGCCAGCAGTTCCACCGGGACAGACTCCTACGAGCAGTACTTC.

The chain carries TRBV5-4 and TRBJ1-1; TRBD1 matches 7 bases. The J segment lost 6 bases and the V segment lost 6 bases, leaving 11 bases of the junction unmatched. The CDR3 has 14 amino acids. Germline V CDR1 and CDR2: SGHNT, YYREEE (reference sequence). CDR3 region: CASKTQGGQAEAFF. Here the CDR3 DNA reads TGTGCCAGCAAAACACAGGGTGGACAGGCTGAAGCTTTCTTT.

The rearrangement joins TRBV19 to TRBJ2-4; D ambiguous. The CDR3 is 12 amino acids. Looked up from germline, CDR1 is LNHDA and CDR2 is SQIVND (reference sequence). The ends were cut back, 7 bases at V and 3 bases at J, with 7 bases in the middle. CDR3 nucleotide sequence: TGTGCCAGTATGAACCACAAAAACATTCAGTACTTC. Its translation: CASMNHKNIQYF.

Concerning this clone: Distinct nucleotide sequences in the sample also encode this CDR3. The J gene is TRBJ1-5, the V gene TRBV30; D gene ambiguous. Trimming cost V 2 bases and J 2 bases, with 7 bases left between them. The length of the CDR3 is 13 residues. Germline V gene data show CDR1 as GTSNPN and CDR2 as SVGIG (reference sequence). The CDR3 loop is CAWSSGGNQPQHF. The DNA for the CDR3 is TGTGCCTGGAGTTCCGGGGGCAATCAGCCCCAGCATTTT.

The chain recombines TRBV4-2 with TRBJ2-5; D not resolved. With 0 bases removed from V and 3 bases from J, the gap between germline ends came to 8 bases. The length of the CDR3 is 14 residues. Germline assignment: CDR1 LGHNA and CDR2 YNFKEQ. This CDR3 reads CASSQDVRKETQYF. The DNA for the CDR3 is TGTGCCAGCAGCCAAGACGTCAGAAAAGAGACCCAGTACTTC.

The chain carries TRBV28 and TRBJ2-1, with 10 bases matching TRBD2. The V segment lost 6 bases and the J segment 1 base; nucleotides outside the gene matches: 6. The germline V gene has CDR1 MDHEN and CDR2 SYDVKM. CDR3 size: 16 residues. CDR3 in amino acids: CASRTLAGGSYNEQFF. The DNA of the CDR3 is TGTGCCAGCAGAACCTTAGCGGGAGGTTCCTACAATGAGCAGTTCTTC.

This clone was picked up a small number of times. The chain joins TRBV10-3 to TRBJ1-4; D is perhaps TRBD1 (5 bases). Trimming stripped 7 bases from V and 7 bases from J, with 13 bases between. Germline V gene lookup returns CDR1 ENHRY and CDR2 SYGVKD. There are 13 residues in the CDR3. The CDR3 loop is CAITGTLGEKLFF. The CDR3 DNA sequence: TGTGCCATCACCGGGACTTTGGGTGAAAAACTGTTTTTT.

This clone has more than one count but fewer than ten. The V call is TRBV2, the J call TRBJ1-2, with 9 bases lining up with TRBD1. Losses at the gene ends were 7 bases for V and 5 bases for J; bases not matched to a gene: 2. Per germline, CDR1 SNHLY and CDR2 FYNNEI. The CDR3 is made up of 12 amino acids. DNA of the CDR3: TGTGCCAGCATGGGGACAGGGTATGGCTACACCTTC. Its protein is CASMGTGYGYTF.

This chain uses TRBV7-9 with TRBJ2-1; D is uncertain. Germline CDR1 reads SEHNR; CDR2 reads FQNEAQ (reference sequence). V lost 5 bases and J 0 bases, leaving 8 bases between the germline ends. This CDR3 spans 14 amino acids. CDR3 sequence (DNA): TGTGCCAGCAGCGTAGGCGGCTCCTACAATGAGCAGTTCTTC. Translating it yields CASSVGGSYNEQFF.

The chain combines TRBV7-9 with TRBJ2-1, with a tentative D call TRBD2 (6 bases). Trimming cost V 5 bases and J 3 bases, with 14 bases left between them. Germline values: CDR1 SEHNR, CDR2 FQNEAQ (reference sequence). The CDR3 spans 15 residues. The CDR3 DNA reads TGTGCCAGCAGCCAACGACGTAGCGGCTACAATGAGCAGTTCTTC. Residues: CASSQRRSGYNEQFF. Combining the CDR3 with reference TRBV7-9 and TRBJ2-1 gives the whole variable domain DTGVSQNPRHKITKRGQNVTFRCDPISEHNRLYWYRQTLGQGPEFLTYFQNEAQLEKSRLLSDRFSAERPKGSFSTLEIQRTEQGDSAMYLCASSQRRSGYNEQFFGPGTRLTVL.

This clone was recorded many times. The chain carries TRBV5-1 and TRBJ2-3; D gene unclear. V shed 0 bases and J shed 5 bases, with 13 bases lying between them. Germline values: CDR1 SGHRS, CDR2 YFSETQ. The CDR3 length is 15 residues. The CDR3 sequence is CASSLGSSGEDTQYF. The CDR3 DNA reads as TGCGCCAGCAGCTTGGGCAGCTCTGGTGAAGATACGCAGTATTTT.

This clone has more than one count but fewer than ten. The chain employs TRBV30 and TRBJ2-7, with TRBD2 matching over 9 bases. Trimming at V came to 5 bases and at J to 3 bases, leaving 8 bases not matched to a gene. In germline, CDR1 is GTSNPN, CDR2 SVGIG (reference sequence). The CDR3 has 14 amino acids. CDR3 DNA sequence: TGTGCCTGGCGCCCTAGCGGGGCCTTCTACGAGCAGTACTTC. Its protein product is CAWRPSGAFYEQYF.

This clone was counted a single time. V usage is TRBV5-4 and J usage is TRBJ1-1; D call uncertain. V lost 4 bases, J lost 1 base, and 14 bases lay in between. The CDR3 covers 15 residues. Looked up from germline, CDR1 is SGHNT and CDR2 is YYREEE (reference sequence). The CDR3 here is CASSPPNQENTEAFF. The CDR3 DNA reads TGTGCCAGCAGCCCGCCTAATCAGGAGAACACTGAAGCTTTCTTT.

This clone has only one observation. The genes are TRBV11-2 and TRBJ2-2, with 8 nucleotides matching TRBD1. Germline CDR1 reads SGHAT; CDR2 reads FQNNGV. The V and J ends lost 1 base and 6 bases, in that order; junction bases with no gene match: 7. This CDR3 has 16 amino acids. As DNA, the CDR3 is TGTGCCAGCAGCTTAGCGGGCAGGGGGCGGTCCGGGGAGCTGTTTTTT. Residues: CASSLAGRGRSGELFF.